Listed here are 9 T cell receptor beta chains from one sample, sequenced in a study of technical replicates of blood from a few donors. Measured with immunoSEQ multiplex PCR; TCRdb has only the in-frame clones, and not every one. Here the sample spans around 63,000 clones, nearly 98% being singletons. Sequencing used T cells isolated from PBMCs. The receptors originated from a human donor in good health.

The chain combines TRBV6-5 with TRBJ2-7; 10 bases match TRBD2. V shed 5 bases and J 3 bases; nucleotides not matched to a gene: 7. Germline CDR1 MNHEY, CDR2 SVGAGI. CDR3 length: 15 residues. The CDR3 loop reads CASSTGRLAGYEQYF. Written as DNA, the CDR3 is TGTGCCAGCAGTACAGGGCGACTAGCGGGCTACGAGCAGTACTTC.

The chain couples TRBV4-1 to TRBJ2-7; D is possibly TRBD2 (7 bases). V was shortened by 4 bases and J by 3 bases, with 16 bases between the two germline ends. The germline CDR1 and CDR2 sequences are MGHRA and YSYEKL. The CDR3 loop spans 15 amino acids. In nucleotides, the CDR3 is TGCGCCAGCAGCCTGTCCGGGGAGGGGGTCTACGAGCAGTACTTC. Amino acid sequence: CASSLSGEGVYEQYF.

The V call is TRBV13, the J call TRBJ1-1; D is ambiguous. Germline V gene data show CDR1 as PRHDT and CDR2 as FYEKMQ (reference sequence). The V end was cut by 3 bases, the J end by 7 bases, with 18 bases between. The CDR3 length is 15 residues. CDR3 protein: CASSFARRGRGEAFF. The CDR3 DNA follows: TGTGCCAGCAGCTTCGCGCGGCGGGGAAGAGGTGAAGCTTTCTTT.

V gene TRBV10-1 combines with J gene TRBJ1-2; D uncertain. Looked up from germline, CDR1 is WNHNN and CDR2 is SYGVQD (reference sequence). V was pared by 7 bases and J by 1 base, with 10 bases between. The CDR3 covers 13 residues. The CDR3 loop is CASTNGVNYGYTF. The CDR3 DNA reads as TGCGCCAGCACCAACGGAGTTAACTATGGCTACACCTTC.

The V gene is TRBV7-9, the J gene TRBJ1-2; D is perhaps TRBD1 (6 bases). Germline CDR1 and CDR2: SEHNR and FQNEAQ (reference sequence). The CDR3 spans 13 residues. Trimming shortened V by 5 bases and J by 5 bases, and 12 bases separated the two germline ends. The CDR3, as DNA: TGTGCCAGCAGCGCGGTTAGGGGGTATGGCTACACCTTC. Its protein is CASSAVRGYGYTF.

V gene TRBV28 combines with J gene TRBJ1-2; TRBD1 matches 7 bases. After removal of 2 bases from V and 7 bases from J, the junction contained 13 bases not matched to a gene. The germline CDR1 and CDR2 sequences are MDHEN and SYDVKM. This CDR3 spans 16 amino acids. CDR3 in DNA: TGTGCCAGCAGTTTACACGGACAGGTTGAAATTACTGGCTACACCTTC. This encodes CASSLHGQVEITGYTF.

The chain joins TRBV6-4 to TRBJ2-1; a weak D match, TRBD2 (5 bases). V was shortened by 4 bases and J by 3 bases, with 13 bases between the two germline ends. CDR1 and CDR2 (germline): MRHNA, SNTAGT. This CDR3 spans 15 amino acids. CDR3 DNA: TGTGCCAGCAGTGGCCGGGGTGGAGGCTACAATGAGCAGTTCTTC. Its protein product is CASSGRGGGYNEQFF.

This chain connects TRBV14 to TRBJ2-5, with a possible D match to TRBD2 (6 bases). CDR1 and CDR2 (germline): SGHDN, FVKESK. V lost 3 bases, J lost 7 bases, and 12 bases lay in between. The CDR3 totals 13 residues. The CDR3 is CASSQRWEVTQYF. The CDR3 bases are TGTGCCAGCAGCCAGCGATGGGAGGTGACCCAGTACTTC.

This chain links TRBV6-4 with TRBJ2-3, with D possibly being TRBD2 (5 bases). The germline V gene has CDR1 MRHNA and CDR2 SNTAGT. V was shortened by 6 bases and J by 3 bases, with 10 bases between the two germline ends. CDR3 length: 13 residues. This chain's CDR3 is CASRAPGTDTQYF. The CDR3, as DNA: TGTGCCAGCAGAGCGCCGGGAACAGATACGCAGTATTTT.